These T cell receptor beta chains were read from a single sample in a study of T cell repertoires in cytomegalovirus infection. Their antigens are not known. TCRdb ran MiXCR on the reads and lists one entry per CDR3 protein. The table has about 310,000 distinct CDR3 sequences, 20% to 25% seen once. The input for sequencing was cultured PBMCs, taken from culture after CMV antigen stimulation. The origin of the receptors is a human donor in good health (CMV status not recorded). Some clones in this sample may be carry-over from other donors' samples. Each CDR3 is given with its conserved first and last residue. A D gene is named only where the DNA matches it firmly.

TRBV6-6	TRBD2	TRBJ2-1	CASSVRAGGSYNEQFF
TRBV11-2	TRBD2	TRBJ2-4	CASRFLGGGQGNIQYF
TRBV7-8	TRBD2	TRBJ2-1	CASSFRIAGVVNEQFF
TRBV28	TRBD2	TRBJ2-7	CASSSPSGGGADEQYF
TRBV15	-	TRBJ1-6	CATSREDRHNSPLHF
TRBV6-4	-	TRBJ2-1	CASSTTDNNEQFF
TRBV7-8	TRBD1	TRBJ1-1	CASSVTGGRGTEAFF
TRBV28	TRBD1	TRBJ2-7	CASSAGTGAGEQYF
TRBV7-9	-	TRBJ2-7	CASSTGTPIGEQYF
TRBV9	-	TRBJ1-1	CASSVTGQSTTEAFF
TRBV7-2	TRBD2	TRBJ2-1	CASSLVTSANEQFF
TRBV7-9	TRBD2	TRBJ2-1	CASSPSGLAGGDNEQFF
TRBV6-1	-	TRBJ2-7	CASAPARLIHFSSYEQYF
TRBV12-3/TRBV12-4	TRBD1	TRBJ2-3	CASSQQGWADTQYF
TRBV7-8	-	TRBJ2-3	CASSSKRGTSTDTQYF
TRBV27	-	TRBJ1-6	CASSQRTPMSSYNSPLHF
TRBV18	-	TRBJ1-1	CASSPGTRPDTEAFF
TRBV28	-	TRBJ2-1	CASSFTDGYNEQFF
TRBV11-2	-	TRBJ1-3	CASSPLYSGNTIYF
TRBV7-2	-	TRBJ2-3	CASSLAGTGRDTQYF
TRBV19	TRBD1	TRBJ1-5	CASSIIRTGRLHQPQHF
TRBV7-9	-	TRBJ2-1	CASTRGDGINEQFF
TRBV19	TRBD2	TRBJ2-1	CASSIGTSGSMFYNEQFF
TRBV12-5	-	TRBJ2-3	CASGFRTTTDTQYF
TRBV6-5	-	TRBJ1-5	CASSITGGLGQPQHF
TRBV7-2	TRBD1	TRBJ2-5	CASSRGQGGETQYF
TRBV7-8	-	TRBJ2-3	CASSLEQMPLDYRTDTQYF
TRBV5-1	-	TRBJ1-2	CASSPNIFLPGGSYGYTF